Following are 27 T cell receptor beta chains from one sample sequenced in a study of OX40 agonist ivuxolimab in advanced cancers. The protocol was immunoSEQ multiplex PCR, while the TCRdb copy is restricted to in-frame clones and leaves out a portion. The sample contains roughly 57,000 clones, roughly 82% of which appear only once. The sample consisted of CD4+ or CD8+ T cells sorted from blood, taken in a trial of the OX40 agonist ivuxolimab. These receptors were obtained from an adult with an advanced solid tumor such as melanoma, head and neck, liver or kidney cancer.

The rearrangement links TRBV28 to TRBJ1-2; 9 nucleotides match TRBD1. The length of the CDR3 is 14 residues. Losses at the gene ends were 6 bases for V and 7 bases for J; bases not matched to a gene: 9. Germline V lookup: CDR1 MDHEN, CDR2 SYDVKM. The CDR3 sequence: CASSSSGQGFGYTF. The CDR3 region has the DNA TGTGCCAGCAGCTCTTCAGGACAGGGGTTTGGCTACACCTTC.

This clone was seen more than once but under ten times. The chain joins TRBV28 to TRBJ2-5; 7 bases are shared with TRBD2. Germline loops: CDR1 MDHEN, CDR2 SYDVKM. J lost 1 base, V lost 2 bases, and 10 bases had no gene match. The CDR3 contains 17 residues. The CDR3 is CASSLGFGRDLQETQYF. Written as DNA, the CDR3 is TGTGCCAGCAGTTTAGGATTTGGGAGGGACCTCCAAGAGACCCAGTACTTC.

V gene TRBV29-1 combines with J gene TRBJ2-1; 9 bases line up with TRBD1. Germline CDR1 and CDR2: SQVTM and ANQGSEA. The V segment lost 7 bases and the J segment 4 bases; nucleotides outside the gene matches: 2. The CDR3 loop spans 12 amino acids. Written as DNA, the CDR3 is TGCAGCGGCGGACAGGGGTACAATGAGCAGTTCTTC. Its translation is CSGGQGYNEQFF.

J is TRBJ2-1 and V is TRBV7-9, with a possible D match to TRBD2 (6 bases). V shed 4 bases and J shed 7 bases, with 17 bases lying between them. The CDR3 length is 15 residues. CDR1 is SEHNR, CDR2 FQNEAQ, per germline (reference sequence). The chain's CDR3 is CASSSLARGWNEQFF. CDR3 nucleotides: TGTGCCAGCAGCTCACTAGCCCGGGGATGGAATGAGCAGTTCTTC.

The sample holds one count of this clone. The junction departs from the called germline gene at one end, perhaps through a read error. The chain recombines TRBV2 with TRBJ2-2, with TRBD2 matching 13 bases. CDR3 length: 15 residues. The germline V gene encodes CDR1 SNHLY and CDR2 FYNNEI. The CDR3 sequence: CASPGTSGVHRGAVF. CDR3 nucleotides: TGTGCCAGCCCCGGGACTAGCGGGGTACACCGGGGAGCTGTTTTT.

The V call is TRBV19, the J call TRBJ2-3, with D tentatively TRBD1 (6 bases). The germline V gene encodes CDR1 LNHDA and CDR2 SQIVND (reference sequence). V lost 1 base and J 0 bases, leaving 8 bases between the germline ends. There are 15 residues in the CDR3. The CDR3 coding sequence is TGTGCCAGTAGTATAGCACAGGGAAGCACAGATACGCAGTATTTT. This encodes CASSIAQGSTDTQYF.

This clone was picked up a small number of times. The rearrangement uses TRBV5-1 and TRBJ1-2; 7 nucleotides agree with TRBD1. Germline V gives CDR1 SGHRS, CDR2 YFSETQ. The length of the CDR3 is 15 residues. The J segment lost 0 bases and the V segment lost 4 bases, leaving 6 bases of the junction unmatched. CDR3 nucleotides: TGCGCCAGCAGCACGGGGACAGCCTCTAACTATGGCTACACCTTC. Amino acid sequence: CASSTGTASNYGYTF. The whole variable domain, remainder taken from reference TRBV5-1 and TRBJ1-2, is KAGVTQTPRYLIKTRGQQVTLSCSPISGHRSVSWYQQTPGQGLQFLFEYFSETQRNKGNFPGRFSGRQFSNSRSEMNVSTLELGDSALYLCASSTGTASNYGYTFGSGTRLTVV.

This clone was detected a few times. The chain joins TRBV19 to TRBJ1-2, with 11 bases identical to TRBD1. V shed 3 bases, J shed 5 bases, and the junction held 5 bases outside the gene matches. From germline, CDR1 is LNHDA and CDR2 SQIVND (reference sequence). The CDR3 extends over 15 amino acids. The CDR3 protein is CASSIGQGAFYGYTF. CDR3 coding DNA: TGTGCCAGTAGTATCGGACAGGGGGCTTTTTATGGCTACACCTTC.

This clone has more than one count but fewer than ten. This chain uses TRBV7-8 with TRBJ2-3; D is unresolved. This CDR3 region has 14 residues. Germline lookup yields CDR1 SGHVS and CDR2 FQNEAQ. V was cut by 5 bases and J by 0 bases, with 9 bases left in between. DNA of the CDR3: TGTGCCAGCAGCCCCCATTCTAGCACAGATACGCAGTATTTT. Encoded protein: CASSPHSSTDTQYF.

The V gene is TRBV28, the J gene TRBJ1-5, with 9 bases lining up with TRBD1. From germline, CDR1 is MDHEN and CDR2 SYDVKM. The CDR3 spans 19 residues. Germline trimming cut 6 bases from V and 6 bases from J; bases unmatched to any gene: 21. The CDR3 loop is CASREPGQGNYIGAQPQHF. The CDR3 DNA is TGTGCCAGCAGGGAACCGGGACAGGGTAATTATATTGGGGCTCAGCCCCAGCATTTT. The full variable domain, rest sourced from reference TRBV28 and TRBJ1-5, is DVKVTQSSRYLVKRTGEKVFLECVQDMDHENMFWYRQDPGLGLRLIYFSYDVKMKEKGDIPEGYSVSREKKERFSLILESASTNQTSMYLCASREPGQGNYIGAQPQHFGDGTRLSIL.

V usage is TRBV2 and J usage is TRBJ1-4, with D possibly TRBD1 on 5 matching bases. The CDR3 loop spans 14 amino acids. CDR1 SNHLY and CDR2 FYNNEI come from the germline V gene. Trimming took off 6 bases at V and 8 bases at J, with 16 bases between the two ends. DNA for the CDR3: TGTGCCAGCAGGGGGGGACCGGGCGGCGAAAAACTGTTTTTT. Translation gives CASRGGPGGEKLFF.

In its sample, this clone was seen a few times. The rearrangement joins TRBV18 to TRBJ2-1; 9 bases align to TRBD2. Trimming cost V 5 bases and J 0 bases; bases outside gene matches: 5. This CDR3 contains 16 residues. CDR1 KGHSH and CDR2 LQKENI come from the germline V gene. DNA of the CDR3: TGTGCCAGCTCATCAAGCGGGGGGAGCTCCTACAATGAGCAGTTCTTC. Its protein is CASSSSGGSSYNEQFF.

The V call is TRBV5-6, the J call TRBJ1-2; no firm D call. Germline V gene sequence: CDR1 SGHDT, CDR2 YYEEEE. Trimming left V 0 bases short and J 1 base short, with 4 bases between. This CDR3 contains 13 residues. The DNA for the CDR3 is TGTGCCAGCAGCTTGGGCCGTAACTATGGCTACACCTTC. Amino acid sequence: CASSLGRNYGYTF.

The chain uses TRBV6-5 and TRBJ2-3; 7 positions match TRBD1. Trimming cost V 7 bases and J 2 bases; bases outside gene matches: 9. Germline V lookup: CDR1 MNHEY, CDR2 SVGAGI. CDR3 length equals 15 residues. The CDR3 is CASTSRRGHTDTQYF. DNA of the CDR3: TGTGCCAGCACCAGTCGTAGGGGGCACACAGATACGCAGTATTTT.

The V gene is TRBV9, the J gene TRBJ2-3; a possible D gene is TRBD1 (6 bases). CDR1 is SGDLS, CDR2 YYNGEE, per germline. The V and J ends lost 0 bases and 3 bases respectively, with 11 bases between them. The CDR3 has 15 residues. The CDR3 nucleotides are TGTGCCAGCAGCGTAGAGGTCAGGGGTACAGATACGCAGTATTTT. Translation gives CASSVEVRGTDTQYF.

This chain links TRBV9 with TRBJ2-2, with a possible D match to TRBD2 (5 bases). This CDR3 region has 14 residues. V was trimmed by 4 bases and J by 4 bases, leaving 11 bases between them. CDR1 is SGDLS and CDR2 is YYNGEE in the germline V gene. CDR3 in DNA: TGTGCCAGCAGCCCCCCGGGGTTCACCGGGGAGCTGTTTTTT. As protein: CASSPPGFTGELFF.

This clone has a single count. This sequence joins TRBV6-5 and TRBJ1-3, with D unresolved. Germline V gene data show CDR1 as MNHEY and CDR2 as SVGAGI. Trimming left V 5 bases short and J 5 bases short, with 10 bases between. CDR3 size: 13 residues. The CDR3: CASSEGTRNTIYF. In DNA form, the CDR3 reads TGTGCCAGCAGTGAGGGAACCCGAAACACCATATATTTT.

The gene calls are TRBV19 and TRBJ1-2; D is possibly TRBD1 (6 bases). This CDR3 has 15 residues. V lost 1 base and J 1 base, leaving 10 bases between the germline ends. The V gene's germline CDR1 is LNHDA and CDR2 SQIVND (reference sequence). As DNA, the CDR3 is TGTGCCAGTAGTATAGGCGGACAGATTAACTATGGCTACACCTTC. It yields the protein CASSIGGQINYGYTF.

The genes are TRBV4-3 and TRBJ1-5; D gene unclear. Germline V gene sequence: CDR1 LGHNA, CDR2 YSLEER. V lost 0 bases and J 3 bases, leaving 12 bases between the germline ends. The length of the CDR3 is 16 residues. The CDR3 loop is CASSQEPGLFNQPQHF. The DNA of the CDR3 is TGCGCCAGCAGCCAAGAACCAGGACTCTTCAATCAGCCCCAGCATTTT.

This chain uses TRBV2 with TRBJ2-2; the match to TRBD2 covers 12 bases. Germline CDR1 is SNHLY and CDR2 is FYNNEI. The length of the CDR3 is 15 residues. After removal of 5 bases from V and 3 bases from J, the junction contained 1 base not matched to a gene. This CDR3 reads CASSRLAGDTGELFF. DNA for the CDR3: TGTGCCAGCAGTCGACTAGCGGGGGACACCGGGGAGCTGTTTTTT.

The chain employs TRBV7-8 and TRBJ2-2; D perhaps matches TRBD2 (6 bases). Germline V gene sequence: CDR1 SGHVS, CDR2 FQNEAQ. Trimming pared 6 bases from V and 5 bases from J, leaving 19 bases between. The length of the CDR3 is 16 residues. The CDR3 coding sequence is TGTGCCAGCAGAGTCCTGCTCGGGGGTTGGACCGGGGAGCTGTTTTTT. It encodes CASRVLLGGWTGELFF. Filled out from reference TRBV7-8 and TRBJ2-2, the complete variable domain reads GAGVSQSPRYKVAKRGQDVALRCDPISGHVSLFWYQQALGQGPEFLTYFQNEAQLDKSGLPSDRFFAERPEGSVSTLKIQRTQQEDSAVYLCASRVLLGGWTGELFFGEGSRLTVL.

This chain uses TRBV7-3 with TRBJ2-1; no reliable D call. Per germline, CDR1 SGHTA and CDR2 FQGTGA. This CDR3 spans 13 amino acids. The V end was cut by 5 bases, the J end by 7 bases, with 12 bases between. The CDR3 protein is CASSPTLWNEQFF. In nucleotides, the CDR3 is TGTGCCAGCAGCCCAACCCTCTGGAATGAGCAGTTCTTC.

This clone was recorded once. The chain couples TRBV6-1 to TRBJ2-5; D remains unclear. The V end was cut by 6 bases, the J end by 4 bases, with 12 bases between. The CDR3 consists of 13 residues. Germline loops: CDR1 MNHNS, CDR2 SASEGT. The CDR3 sequence: CASRGVGGETQYF. In DNA, the CDR3 is TGTGCCAGCAGAGGCGTCGGTGGAGAGACCCAGTACTTC.

The chain has TRBV5-3 and TRBJ2-5; 7 nucleotides agree with TRBD2. TRBV5-3 is recorded as an ORF, its role being uncertain. With V trimmed by 7 bases and J by 5 bases, 11 bases remained unmatched. The CDR3 covers 14 residues. The CDR3 nucleotides are TGTGCCAGAGGGGGACTAAAACGCGGGGAGACCCAGTACTTC. Protein sequence: CARGGLKRGETQYF.

CDR3 DNA: TGTGCCAGCAGCCGTCTTTGGGGGGACGGCAATTCACCCCTCCACTTT. Its protein is CASSRLWGDGNSPLHF. The rearrangement links TRBV5-8 to TRBJ1-6, with D possibly matching TRBD1 (5 bases). Trimming stripped 4 bases from V and 7 bases from J, with 18 bases between. Looked up from germline, CDR1 is SGHTS and CDR2 is YDEGEE. The CDR3 totals 16 residues.

CDR3 loop: CASSSLRAGELFF. The DNA for the CDR3 is TGTGCCAGCAGTTCCTTAAGGGCCGGGGAGCTGTTTTTT. The V gene is TRBV27, the J gene TRBJ2-2, with D uncertain. The V gene's germline CDR1 is MNHEY and CDR2 SMNVEV (reference sequence). V lost 4 bases, J lost 6 bases, and 9 bases lay in between. CDR3 length equals 13 residues.

The gene calls are TRBV4-1 and TRBJ2-1; D call uncertain. CDR1 and CDR2 from the germline V gene are MGHRA and YSYEKL. Trimming took off 2 bases at V and 11 bases at J, with 13 bases between the two ends. The CDR3 length is 13 residues. CDR3 coding DNA: TGCGCCAGCAGCCAAATGAGCGACTCCCAGCAGTTCTTC. This gives the protein CASSQMSDSQQFF.